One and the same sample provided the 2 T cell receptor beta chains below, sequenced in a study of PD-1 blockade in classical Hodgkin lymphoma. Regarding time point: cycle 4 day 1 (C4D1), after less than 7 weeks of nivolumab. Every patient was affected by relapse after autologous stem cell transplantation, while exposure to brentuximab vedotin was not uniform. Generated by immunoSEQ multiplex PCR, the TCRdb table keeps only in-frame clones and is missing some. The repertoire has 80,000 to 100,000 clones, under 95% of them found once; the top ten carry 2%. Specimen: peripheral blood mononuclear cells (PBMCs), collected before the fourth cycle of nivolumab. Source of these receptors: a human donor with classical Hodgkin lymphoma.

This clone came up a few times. The chain's CDR3 is CASSTGIGSNQPQHF. The CDR3 DNA reads as TGTGCCAGCAGCACAGGGATTGGGAGCAATCAGCCCCAGCATTTT. The J gene is TRBJ1-5, the V gene TRBV9, with TRBD1 as a possible D gene (6 bases). V was cut by 4 bases and J by 1 base, with 12 bases left in between. CDR1 SGDLS and CDR2 YYNGEE come from the germline V gene. The CDR3 covers 15 residues. Based on the CDR3 plus reference TRBV9 and TRBJ1-5, the full variable domain is DSGVTQTPKHLITATGQRVTLRCSPRSGDLSVYWYQQSLDQGLQFLIQYYNGEERAKGNILERFSAQQFPDLHSELNLSSLELGDSALYFCASSTGIGSNQPQHFGDGTRLSIL.

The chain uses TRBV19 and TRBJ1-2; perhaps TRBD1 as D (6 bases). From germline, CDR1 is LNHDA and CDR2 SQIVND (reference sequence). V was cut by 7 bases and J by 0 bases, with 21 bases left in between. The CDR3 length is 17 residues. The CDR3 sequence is CASTIGGLRGTNYGYTF. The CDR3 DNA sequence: TGTGCCAGTACCATAGGGGGGCTTCGGGGGACTAACTATGGCTACACCTTC.